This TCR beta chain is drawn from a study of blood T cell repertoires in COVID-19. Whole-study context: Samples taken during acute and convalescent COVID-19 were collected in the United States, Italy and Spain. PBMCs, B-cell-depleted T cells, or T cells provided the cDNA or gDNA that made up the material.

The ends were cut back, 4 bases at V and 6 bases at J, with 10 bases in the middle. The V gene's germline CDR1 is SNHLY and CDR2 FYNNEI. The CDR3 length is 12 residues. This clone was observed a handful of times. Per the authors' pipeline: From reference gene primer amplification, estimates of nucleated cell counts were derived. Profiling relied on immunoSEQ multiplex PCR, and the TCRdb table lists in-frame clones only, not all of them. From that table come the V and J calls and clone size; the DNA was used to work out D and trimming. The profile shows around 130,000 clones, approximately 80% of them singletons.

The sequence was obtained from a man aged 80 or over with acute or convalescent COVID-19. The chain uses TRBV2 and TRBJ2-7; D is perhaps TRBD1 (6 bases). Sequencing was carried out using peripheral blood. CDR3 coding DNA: TGTGCCAGCAGTGCACAGGGTTTCGAGCAGTACTTC. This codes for CASSAQGFEQYF. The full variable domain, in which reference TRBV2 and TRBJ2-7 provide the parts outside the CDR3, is EPEVTQTPSHQVTQMGQEVILRCVPISNHLYFYWYRQILGQKVEFLVSFYNNEISEKSEIFDDQFSVERPDGSNFTLKIRSTKLEDSAMYFCASSAQGFEQYFGPGTRLTVT.